This is a list of T cell receptor beta chains from one sample in a study of cytomegalovirus exposure and HLA in healthy donors. Clones were read by immunoSEQ multiplex PCR, and TCRdb kept only the in-frame ones, dropping some. The repertoire holds 90,000 to 150,000 clones, with more than 60% as singletons. The sequencing input was PBMCs. These receptors originate from a woman aged 40 to 55 in good health and CMV-seronegative. Both conserved end residues are part of each CDR3. Each record gives: J gene, CDR3 length, V gene, CDR3 protein.

TRBJ1-3 16 TRBV4-3 CASSQYRVNPGNTIYF
TRBJ1-5 13 TRBV6-1 CASSRGTGRPQHF
TRBJ2-1 18 TRBV4-2 CASSPSGLAGGTNNEQFF
TRBJ1-3 13 TRBV6-1 CASSPHPSGTIYF
TRBJ1-2 16 TRBV29-1 CSVEDVEGRINYGYTF
TRBJ1-2 13 TRBV5-4 CASRLGGTNGYTF
TRBJ1-5 16 TRBV30 CARTRGTGASNQPQHF
TRBJ2-5 20 TRBV30 CAWSVPDWASGRHYGETQYF
TRBJ2-3 12 TRBV30 CAAGGSTDTQYF
TRBJ2-2 14 TRBV5-6 CASSLISGTGELFF
TRBJ1-1 16 TRBV28 CASRYPGTGGYTEAFF
TRBJ2-7 14 TRBV7-9 CASSVSGSTYEQYF
TRBJ2-3 16 TRBV5-4 CASSLALRGGTDTQYF
TRBJ2-3 15 TRBV4-1 CASSQVGLATDTQYF
TRBJ2-5 14 TRBV5-4 CASSEPGVSETQYF
TRBJ1-5 13 TRBV2 CASRRQVNQPQHF
TRBJ2-1 14 TRBV5-1 CASSGGQGVNEQFF
NA 14 TRBV11-2 CASSLGHSSYEQYF
TRBJ1-1 15 TRBV6-5 CANSKGNYPNTEAFF
TRBJ2-4 16 TRBV6-6 CASSPVSEREGNIQYF
TRBJ1-3 15 TRBV9 CASSVEPGHEYTIYF
TRBJ1-1 11 TRBV6-5 CASSYREKAFF
TRBJ1-5 16 TRBV6-6 CASSYTLGQPNQPQHF
TRBJ2-5 17 TRBV4-1 CASSQGGLAGFRGTQYF
TRBJ1-5 14 TRBV6-6 CASSYHRVNQPQHF
TRBJ2-1 15 TRBV2 CASSPGIAVYNEQFF
TRBJ1-5 15 TRBV4-3 CASSQDVTAGQPQHF
TRBJ1-2 17 TRBV4-3 CASSQAWFDRGHYGYTF
TRBJ2-2 16 TRBV9 CASSVEGAANTGELFF
TRBJ2-3 14 TRBV5-5 CASSRQGFTDTQYF
TRBJ1-5 15 TRBV28 CASTNSDRDNQPQHF
TRBJ1-3 15 TRBV19 CASTRDRESGNTIYF
TRBJ2-2 15 TRBV6-5 CASSRQVASTGELFF
TRBJ2-7 13 TRBV29-1 CSVRTSGRHEQYF
TRBJ2-2 15 TRBV6-1 CASSEATSGTGELFF
TRBJ1-1 14 TRBV7-9 CASSLRQGTGEAFF
TRBJ2-7 17 TRBV7-2 CASSPKGFGTLSYEQYF
TRBJ1-1 13 TRBV7-6 CASGDSPNTEAFF
TRBJ2-3 17 TRBV27 CASRPTLGGSPADTQYF
TRBJ2-2 12 TRBV7-3 CASSSILGELFF
TRBJ2-3 15 TRBV7-8 CASSSSGRGWDTQYF
TRBJ1-5 15 TRBV6-6 CASSSAQGRNQPQHF
TRBJ2-5 15 TRBV10-2 CASRRGPGVQETQYF
TRBJ1-2 13 TRBV9 CASSGTGVYGYTF
TRBJ1-5 15 TRBV10-1 CASSEGRHSNQPQHF
TRBJ1-4 14 TRBV7-2 CASSPPGRFEKLFF
TRBJ2-1 16 TRBV7-2 CASSLVRASGGSEQFF
TRBJ1-1 13 TRBV21-1 CASSLSDSLGAFF
TRBJ1-1 17 TRBV18 CASSPRSVSPGDTEAFF
TRBJ1-1 13 TRBV10-3 CAISVEGNTEAFF
TRBJ1-5 14 TRBV19 CASSTGHRNQPQHF
TRBJ1-1 12 TRBV6-5 CASSTTDSRAFF
TRBJ2-7 14 TRBV5-1 CASRSGTGMSEQYF
TRBJ2-5 14 TRBV5-6 CASSLGQVSNEQYF
TRBJ1-1 15 TRBV2 CASSEAGAGNTEAFF
TRBJ2-7 14 TRBV7-2 CASSLAELTYEQYF
TRBJ1-5 19 TRBV4-1 CASSQDYGGGGESNQPQHF
TRBJ2-3 15 TRBV7-9 CASSSNSGHTDTQYF